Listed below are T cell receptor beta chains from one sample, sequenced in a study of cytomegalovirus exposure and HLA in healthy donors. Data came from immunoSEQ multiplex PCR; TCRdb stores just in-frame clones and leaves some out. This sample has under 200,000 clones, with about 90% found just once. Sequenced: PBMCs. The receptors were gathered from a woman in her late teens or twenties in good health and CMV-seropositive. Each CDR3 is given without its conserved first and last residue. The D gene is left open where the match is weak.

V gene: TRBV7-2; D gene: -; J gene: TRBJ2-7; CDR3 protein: ASSRGDKIYEQY
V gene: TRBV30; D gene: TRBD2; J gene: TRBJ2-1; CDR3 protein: AWSLLAEQF
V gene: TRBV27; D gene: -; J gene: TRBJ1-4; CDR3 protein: ASSLFRANEKLF
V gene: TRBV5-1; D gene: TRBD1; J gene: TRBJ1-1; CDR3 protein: ASSVDRVGYTEAF
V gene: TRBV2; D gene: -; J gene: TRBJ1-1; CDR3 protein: ASGEVVAF
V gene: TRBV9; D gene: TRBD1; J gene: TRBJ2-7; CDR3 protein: ASSSLPGQGFYEQY
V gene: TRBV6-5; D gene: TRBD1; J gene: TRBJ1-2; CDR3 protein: ASSTGQGANYGYT
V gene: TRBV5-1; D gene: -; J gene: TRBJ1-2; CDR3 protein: ASSQTVNYGYT
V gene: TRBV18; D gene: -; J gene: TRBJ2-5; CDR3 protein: ASSPGRKETQY
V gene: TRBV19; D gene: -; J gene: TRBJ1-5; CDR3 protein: ASSISGNQPQH
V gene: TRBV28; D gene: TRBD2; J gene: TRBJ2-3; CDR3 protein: ASTGLAGVPDTQY
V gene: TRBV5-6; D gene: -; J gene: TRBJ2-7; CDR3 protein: ASSSLRQLPYEQY
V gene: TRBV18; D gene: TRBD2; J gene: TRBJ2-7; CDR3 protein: ASSPPREGSYEQY
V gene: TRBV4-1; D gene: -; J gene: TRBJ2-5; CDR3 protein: ASSPRTQQETQY
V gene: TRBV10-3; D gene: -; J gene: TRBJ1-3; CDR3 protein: AISEGGSGNTIY
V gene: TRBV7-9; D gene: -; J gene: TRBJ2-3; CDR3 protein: ASSGTHTDTQY
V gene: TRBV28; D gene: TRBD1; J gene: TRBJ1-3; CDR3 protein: ASSGGQVNLIGNTIY
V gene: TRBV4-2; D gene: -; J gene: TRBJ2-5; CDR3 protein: ASSQETAGETQY
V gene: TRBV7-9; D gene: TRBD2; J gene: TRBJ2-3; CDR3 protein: ASSPSSGSSYTQY
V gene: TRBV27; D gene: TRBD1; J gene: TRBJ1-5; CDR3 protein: ASSTYSGQRPEPQH
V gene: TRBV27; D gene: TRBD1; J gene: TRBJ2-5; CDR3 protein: ASSFRDRSSGTQY
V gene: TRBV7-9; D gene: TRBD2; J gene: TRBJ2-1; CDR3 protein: ASSLGLAGGQSYNEQF
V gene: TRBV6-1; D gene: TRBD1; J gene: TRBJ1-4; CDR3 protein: ASSDRGLEKLF
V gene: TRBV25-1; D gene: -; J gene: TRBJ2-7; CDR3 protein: ASSVGGGSYEQY
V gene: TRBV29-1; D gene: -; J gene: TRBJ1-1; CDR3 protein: SVKQGKLNTEAF
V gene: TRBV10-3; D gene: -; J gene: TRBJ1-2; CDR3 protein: AISEVLGREASGYT
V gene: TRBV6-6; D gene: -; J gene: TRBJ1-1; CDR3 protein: ASRRESTEAF
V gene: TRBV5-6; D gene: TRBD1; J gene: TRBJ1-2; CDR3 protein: ASRLTGPGYGYT
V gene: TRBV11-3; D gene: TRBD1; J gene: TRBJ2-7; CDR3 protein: ASSPEDRGREQY
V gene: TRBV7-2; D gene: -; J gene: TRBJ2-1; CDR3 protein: ASSPPTSYNEQF
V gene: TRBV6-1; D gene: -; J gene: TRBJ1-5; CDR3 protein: ASSESSANSNQPQH
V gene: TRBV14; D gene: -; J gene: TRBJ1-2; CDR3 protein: ASSQASSKRGYT
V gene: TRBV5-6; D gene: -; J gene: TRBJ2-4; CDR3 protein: ASSLGQDVQY
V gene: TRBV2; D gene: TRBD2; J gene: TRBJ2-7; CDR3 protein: ASRDLLLAGATYEQY
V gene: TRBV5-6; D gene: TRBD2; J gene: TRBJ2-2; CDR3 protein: ASSLTSGRTGELF
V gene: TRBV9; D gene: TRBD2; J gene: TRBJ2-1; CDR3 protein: ASSVRLAAYNEQF
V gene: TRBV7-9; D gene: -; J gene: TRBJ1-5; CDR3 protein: ASSLGGGNNQPQH
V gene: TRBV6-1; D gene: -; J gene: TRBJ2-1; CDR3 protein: ATQSTVGGLNEQF
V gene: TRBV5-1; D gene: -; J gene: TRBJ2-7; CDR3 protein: ASSGTGIGYEQY
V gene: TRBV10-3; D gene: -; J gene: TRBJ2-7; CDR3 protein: AISGADIPYEQY
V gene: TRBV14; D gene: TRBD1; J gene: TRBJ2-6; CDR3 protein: ASSPITGDAGANVLT
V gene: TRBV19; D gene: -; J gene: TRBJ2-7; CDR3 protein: ASRMVGGRTTYEQY
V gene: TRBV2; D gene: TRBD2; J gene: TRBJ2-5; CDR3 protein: ASRKSGGAQETQY
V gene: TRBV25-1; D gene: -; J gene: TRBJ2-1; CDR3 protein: ASSAGSGWNEQF
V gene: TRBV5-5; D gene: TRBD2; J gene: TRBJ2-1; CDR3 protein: ASSHGLAGSPYNEQF
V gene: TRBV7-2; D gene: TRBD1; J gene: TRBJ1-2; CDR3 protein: ASSLDRQGSGYT
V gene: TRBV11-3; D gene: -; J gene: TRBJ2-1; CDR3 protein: ASSRSSYNEQF
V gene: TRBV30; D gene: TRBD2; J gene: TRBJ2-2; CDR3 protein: ASGLAANTGELF
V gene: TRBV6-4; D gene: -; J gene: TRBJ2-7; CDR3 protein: ASIRVGASYEQY
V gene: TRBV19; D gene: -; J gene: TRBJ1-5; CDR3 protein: ASSIYRAGNQPQH
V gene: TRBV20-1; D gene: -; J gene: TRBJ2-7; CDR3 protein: SASRQVEQY
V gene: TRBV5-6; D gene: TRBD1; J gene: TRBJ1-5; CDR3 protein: ASSSGTANQPQH
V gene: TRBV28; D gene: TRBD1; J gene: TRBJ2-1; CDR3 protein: ATRGTGSYNEQF
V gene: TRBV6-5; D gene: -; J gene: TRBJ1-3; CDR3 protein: ASSYDLSSGNTIY
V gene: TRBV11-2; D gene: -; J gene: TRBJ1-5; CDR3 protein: ASSLGSQGNQPQH
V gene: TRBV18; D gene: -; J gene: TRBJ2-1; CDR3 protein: ASSPISSANNEQF
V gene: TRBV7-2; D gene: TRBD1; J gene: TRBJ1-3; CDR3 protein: ASSEGTGVDTIY
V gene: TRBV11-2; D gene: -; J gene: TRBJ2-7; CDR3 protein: ASSLGVYEQY